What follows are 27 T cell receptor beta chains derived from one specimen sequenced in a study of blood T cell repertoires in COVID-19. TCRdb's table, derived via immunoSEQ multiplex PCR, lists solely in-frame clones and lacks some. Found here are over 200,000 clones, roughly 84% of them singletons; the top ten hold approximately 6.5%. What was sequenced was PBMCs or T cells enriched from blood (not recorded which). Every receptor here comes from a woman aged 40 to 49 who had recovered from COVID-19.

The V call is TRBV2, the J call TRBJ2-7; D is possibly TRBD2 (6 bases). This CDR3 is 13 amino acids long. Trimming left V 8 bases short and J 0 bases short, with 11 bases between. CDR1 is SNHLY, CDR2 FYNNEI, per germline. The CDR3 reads CASRGGVSYEQYV. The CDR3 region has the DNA TGTGCCAGCCGGGGCGGGGTCTCCTACGAGCAGTACGTC.

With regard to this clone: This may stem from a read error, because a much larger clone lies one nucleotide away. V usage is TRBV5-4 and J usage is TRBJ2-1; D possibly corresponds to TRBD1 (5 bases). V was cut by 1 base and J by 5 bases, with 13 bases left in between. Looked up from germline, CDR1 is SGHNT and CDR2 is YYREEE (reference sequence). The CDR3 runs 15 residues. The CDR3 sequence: CASSLNQGSNNEQFF. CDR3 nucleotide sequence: TGTGCCAGCAGCTTGAACCAGGGTTCTAACAATGAGCAGTTCTTC.

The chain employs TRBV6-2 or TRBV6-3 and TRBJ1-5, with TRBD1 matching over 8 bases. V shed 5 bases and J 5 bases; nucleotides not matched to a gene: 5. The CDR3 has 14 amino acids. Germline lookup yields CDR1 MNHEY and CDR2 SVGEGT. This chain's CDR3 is CASSNGQGYQPQHF. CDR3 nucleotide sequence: TGTGCCAGCAGTAATGGACAGGGCTATCAGCCCCAGCATTTT.

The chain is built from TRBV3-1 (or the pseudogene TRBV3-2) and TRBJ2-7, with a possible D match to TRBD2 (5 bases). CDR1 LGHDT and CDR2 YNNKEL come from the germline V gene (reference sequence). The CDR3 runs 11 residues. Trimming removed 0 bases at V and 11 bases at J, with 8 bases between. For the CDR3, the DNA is TGTGCCAGCAGCCAAGAGGGAGCGGAGTACTTC. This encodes CASSQEGAEYF.

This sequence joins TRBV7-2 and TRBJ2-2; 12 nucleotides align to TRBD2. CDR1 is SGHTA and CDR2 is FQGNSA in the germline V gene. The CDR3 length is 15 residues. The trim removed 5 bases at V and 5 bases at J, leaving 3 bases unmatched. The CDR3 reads CASSPGLAGTGELFF. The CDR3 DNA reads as TGTGCCAGCAGCCCCGGACTAGCGGGAACCGGGGAGCTGTTTTTT.

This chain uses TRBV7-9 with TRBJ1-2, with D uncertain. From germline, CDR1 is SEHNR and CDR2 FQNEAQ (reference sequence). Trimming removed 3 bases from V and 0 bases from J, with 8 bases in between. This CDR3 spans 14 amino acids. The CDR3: CASSFTAPNYGYTF. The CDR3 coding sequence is TGTGCCAGCAGCTTTACAGCACCTAACTATGGCTACACCTTC.

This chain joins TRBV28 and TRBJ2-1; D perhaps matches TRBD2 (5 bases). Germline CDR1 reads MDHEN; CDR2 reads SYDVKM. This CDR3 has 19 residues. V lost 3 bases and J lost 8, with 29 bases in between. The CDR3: CASSFPSESTSGITDEQFF. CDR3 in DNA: TGTGCCAGCAGTTTCCCCTCCGAGTCGACGAGCGGAATAACAGATGAGCAGTTCTTC.

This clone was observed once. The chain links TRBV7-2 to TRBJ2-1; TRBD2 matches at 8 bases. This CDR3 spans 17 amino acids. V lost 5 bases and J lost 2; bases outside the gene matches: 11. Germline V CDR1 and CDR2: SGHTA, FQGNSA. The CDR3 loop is CASSPVGLASPYNEQFF. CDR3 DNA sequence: TGTGCCAGCAGCCCCGTCGGACTAGCTTCGCCCTACAATGAGCAGTTCTTC.

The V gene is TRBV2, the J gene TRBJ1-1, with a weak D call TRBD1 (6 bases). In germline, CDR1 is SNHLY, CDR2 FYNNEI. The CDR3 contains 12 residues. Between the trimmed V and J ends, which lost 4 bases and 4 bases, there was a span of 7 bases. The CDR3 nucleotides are TGTGCCAGCAGTGCACAGGGCACTGAAGCTTTCTTT. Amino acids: CASSAQGTEAFF.

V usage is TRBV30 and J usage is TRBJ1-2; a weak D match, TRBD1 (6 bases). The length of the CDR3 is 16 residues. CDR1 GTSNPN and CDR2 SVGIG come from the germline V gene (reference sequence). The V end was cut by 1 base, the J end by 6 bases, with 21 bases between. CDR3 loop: CAWSARWGQGDDGYTF. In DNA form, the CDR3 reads TGTGCCTGGAGTGCCCGCTGGGGGCAAGGGGACGATGGCTACACCTTC. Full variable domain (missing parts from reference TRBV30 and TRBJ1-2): SQTIHQWPATLVQPVGSPLSLECTVEGTSNPNLYWYRQAAGRGLQLLFYSVGIGQISSEVPQNLSASRPQDRQFILSSKKLLLSDSGFYLCAWSARWGQGDDGYTFGSGTRLTVV.

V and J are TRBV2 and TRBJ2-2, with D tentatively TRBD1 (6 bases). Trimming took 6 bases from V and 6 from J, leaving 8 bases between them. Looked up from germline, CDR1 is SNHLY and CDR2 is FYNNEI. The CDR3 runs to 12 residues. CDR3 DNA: TGTGCCAGCAGCACAGGGCCCGGGGAGCTGTTTTTT. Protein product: CASSTGPGELFF.

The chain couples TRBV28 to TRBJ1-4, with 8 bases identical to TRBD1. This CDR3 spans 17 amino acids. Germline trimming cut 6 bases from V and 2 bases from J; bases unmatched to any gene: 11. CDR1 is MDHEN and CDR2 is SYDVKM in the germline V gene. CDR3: CASSTSRDRFTNEKLFF. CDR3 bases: TGTGCCAGCAGCACGTCCCGGGACAGGTTTACTAATGAAAAACTGTTTTTT. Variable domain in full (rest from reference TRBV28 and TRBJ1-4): DVKVTQSSRYLVKRTGEKVFLECVQDMDHENMFWYRQDPGLGLRLIYFSYDVKMKEKGDIPEGYSVSREKKERFSLILESASTNQTSMYLCASSTSRDRFTNEKLFFGSGTQLSVL.

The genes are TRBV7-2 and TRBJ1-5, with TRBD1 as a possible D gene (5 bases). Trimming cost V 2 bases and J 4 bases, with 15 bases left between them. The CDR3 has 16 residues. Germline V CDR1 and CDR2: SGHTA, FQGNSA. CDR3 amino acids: CASSLMGPRGNQPQHF. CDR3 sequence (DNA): TGTGCCAGCAGCTTAATGGGGCCCCGTGGGAATCAGCCCCAGCATTTT.

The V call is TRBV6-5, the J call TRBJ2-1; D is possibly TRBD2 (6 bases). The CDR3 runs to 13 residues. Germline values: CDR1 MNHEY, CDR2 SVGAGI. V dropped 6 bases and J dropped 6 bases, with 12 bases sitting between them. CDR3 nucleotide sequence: TGTGCCAGCAGAAGGCGGGATTCCAATGAGCAGTTCTTC. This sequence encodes CASRRRDSNEQFF.

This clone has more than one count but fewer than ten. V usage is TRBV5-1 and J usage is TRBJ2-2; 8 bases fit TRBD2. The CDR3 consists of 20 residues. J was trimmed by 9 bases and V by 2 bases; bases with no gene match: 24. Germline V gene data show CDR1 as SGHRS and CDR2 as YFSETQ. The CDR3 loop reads CASSLGTASGSVNRARELFF. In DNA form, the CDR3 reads TGCGCCAGCAGCTTAGGGACGGCGAGCGGGAGCGTTAATAGAGCCCGGGAGCTGTTTTTT. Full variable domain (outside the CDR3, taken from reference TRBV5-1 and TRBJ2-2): KAGVTQTPRYLIKTRGQQVTLSCSPISGHRSVSWYQQTPGQGLQFLFEYFSETQRNKGNFPGRFSGRQFSNSRSEMNVSTLELGDSALYLCASSLGTASGSVNRARELFFGEGSRLTVL.

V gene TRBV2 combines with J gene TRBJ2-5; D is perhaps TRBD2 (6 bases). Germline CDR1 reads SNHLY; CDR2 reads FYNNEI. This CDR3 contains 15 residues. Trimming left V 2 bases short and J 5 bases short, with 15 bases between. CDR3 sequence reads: CASSESEAGLETQYF. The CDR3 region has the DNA TGTGCCAGCAGTGAAAGCGAGGCGGGATTGGAGACCCAGTACTTC.

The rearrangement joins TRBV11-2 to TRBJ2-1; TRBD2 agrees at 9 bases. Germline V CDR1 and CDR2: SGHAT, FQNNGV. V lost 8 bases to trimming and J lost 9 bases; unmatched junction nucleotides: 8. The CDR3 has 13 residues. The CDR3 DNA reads TGTGCCAGCGGTAGCGGGAGTATAGTTGAGCAGTTCTTC. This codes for CASGSGSIVEQFF. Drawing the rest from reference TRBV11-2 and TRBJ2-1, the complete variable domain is EAGVAQSPRYKIIEKRQSVAFWCNPISGHATLYWYQQILGQGPKLLIQFQNNGVVDDSQLPKDRFSAERLKGVDSTLKIQPAKLEDSAVYLCASGSGSIVEQFFGPGTRLTVL.

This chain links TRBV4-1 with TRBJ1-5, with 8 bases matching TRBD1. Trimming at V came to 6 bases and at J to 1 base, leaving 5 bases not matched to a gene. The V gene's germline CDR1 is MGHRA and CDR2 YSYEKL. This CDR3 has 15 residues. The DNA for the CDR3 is TGCGCCAGCAGTCTGACAGGGGCCAGCAATCAGCCCCAGCATTTT. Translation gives CASSLTGASNQPQHF.

The CDR3 nucleotides read TGCGCCAGCAGTGCGGGACTAGCGGGAGACGGGGAGCTGTTTTTT. Its translation: CASSAGLAGDGELFF. The chain carries TRBV10-1 and TRBJ2-2, with 14 positions matching TRBD2. The CDR3 is made up of 15 amino acids. The V gene's germline CDR1 is WNHNN and CDR2 SYGVQD (reference sequence). V was pared by 4 bases and J by 7 bases, with 2 bases of the junction left unmatched.

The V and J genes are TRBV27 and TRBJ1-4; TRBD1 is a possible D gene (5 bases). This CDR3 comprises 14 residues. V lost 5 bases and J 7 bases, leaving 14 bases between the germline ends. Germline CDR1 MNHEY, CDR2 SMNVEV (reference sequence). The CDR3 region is CASSPRGGSEKLFF. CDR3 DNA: TGTGCCAGCAGTCCCCGCGGGGGAAGTGAAAAACTGTTTTTT.

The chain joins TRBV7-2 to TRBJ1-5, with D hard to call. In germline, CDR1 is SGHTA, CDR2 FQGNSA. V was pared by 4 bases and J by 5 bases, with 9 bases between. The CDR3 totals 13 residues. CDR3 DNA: TGTGCCAGCAGCTCGGGTGGTGATCAGCCCCAGCATTTT. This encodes CASSSGGDQPQHF.

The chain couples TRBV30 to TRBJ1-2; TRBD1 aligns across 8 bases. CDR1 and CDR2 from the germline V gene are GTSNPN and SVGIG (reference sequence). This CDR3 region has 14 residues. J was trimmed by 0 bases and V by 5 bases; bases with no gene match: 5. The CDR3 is CAWGQGSSNYGYTF. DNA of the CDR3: TGTGCCTGGGGACAGGGTAGCTCTAACTATGGCTACACCTTC.

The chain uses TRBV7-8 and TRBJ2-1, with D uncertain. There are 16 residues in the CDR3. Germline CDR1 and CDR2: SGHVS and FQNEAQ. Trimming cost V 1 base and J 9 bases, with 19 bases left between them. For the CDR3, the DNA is TGTGCCAGCAGCTTAGGATTAGAAGAGCTGTTTGGTGAGCAGTTCTTC. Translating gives CASSLGLEELFGEQFF.

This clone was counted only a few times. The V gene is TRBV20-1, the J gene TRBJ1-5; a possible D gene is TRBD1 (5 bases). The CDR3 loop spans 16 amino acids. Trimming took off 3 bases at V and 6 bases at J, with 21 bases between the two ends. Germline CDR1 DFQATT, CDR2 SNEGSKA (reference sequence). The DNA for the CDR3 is TGCAGTGCTAGTGGGACGGGTAGGGGATGGGGTCAGCCCCAGCATTTT. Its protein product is CSASGTGRGWGQPQHF.

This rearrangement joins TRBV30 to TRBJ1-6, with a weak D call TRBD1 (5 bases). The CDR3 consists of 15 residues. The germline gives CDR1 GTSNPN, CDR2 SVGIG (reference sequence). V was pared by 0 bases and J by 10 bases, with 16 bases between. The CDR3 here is CAWSVDYQGESPLHF. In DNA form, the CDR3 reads TGTGCCTGGAGTGTAGATTACCAAGGGGAATCACCCCTCCACTTT.

The CDR3 nucleotides read TGCGCCAGCAGCCCAAGTGGAAAGGGCAGAGTCGGGGGAGATGGCTACACCTTC. It specifies CASSPSGKGRVGGDGYTF. This rearrangement joins TRBV4-1 to TRBJ1-2; D might be TRBD1 (5 bases). V lost 4 bases and J 6 bases, leaving 27 bases between the germline ends. Per germline, CDR1 MGHRA and CDR2 YSYEKL. The CDR3 is 18 residues long.

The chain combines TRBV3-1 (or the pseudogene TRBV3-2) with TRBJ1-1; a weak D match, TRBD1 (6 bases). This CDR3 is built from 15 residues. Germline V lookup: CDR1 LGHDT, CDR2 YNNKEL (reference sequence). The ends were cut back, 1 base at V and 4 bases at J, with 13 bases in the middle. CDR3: CASSQAAGGPTEAFF. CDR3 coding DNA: TGTGCCAGCAGCCAAGCGGCGGGGGGCCCCACTGAAGCTTTCTTT.